These 5 T cell receptor beta chains share one sample of origin, sequenced in a study of blood T cell repertoires in COVID-19. Profiling relied on immunoSEQ multiplex PCR, and the TCRdb table lists in-frame clones only, not all of them. Altogether some 140,000 clones are present, 85% to 90% being singletons, with the ten largest covering under 3%. Sequencing used peripheral blood. The source is a man aged 45-65 years with active COVID-19.

The genes are TRBV30 and TRBJ1-2; 7 positions agree with TRBD1. The J segment lost 2 bases and the V segment lost 1 base, leaving 1 base of the junction unmatched. This CDR3 has 13 amino acids. In germline, CDR1 is GTSNPN, CDR2 SVGIG (reference sequence). CDR3 residues: CAWSDRGNYGYTF. CDR3 bases: TGTGCCTGGAGTGACAGGGGAAACTATGGCTACACCTTC.

The chain carries TRBV15 and TRBJ1-4, with D possibly TRBD1 on 6 matching bases. The CDR3 runs to 16 residues. Deletions cut 5 bases from V and 2 bases from J, with 15 bases between. Per germline, CDR1 LNHNV and CDR2 YYDKDF (reference sequence). CDR3 coding DNA: TGTGCCACCAGCCGGCCTCTGGACAGCACTAATGAAAAACTGTTTTTT. Its protein is CATSRPLDSTNEKLFF. The complete variable domain, with remaining parts taken from reference TRBV15 and TRBJ1-4, reads DAMVIQNPRYQVTQFGKPVTLSCSQTLNHNVMYWYQQKSSQAPKLLFHYYDKDFNNEADTPDNFQSRRPNTSFCFLDIRSPGLGDTAMYLCATSRPLDSTNEKLFFGSGTQLSVL.

The chain joins TRBV19 to TRBJ2-7; TRBD1 aligns across 9 bases. The CDR3 is made up of 17 amino acids. V lost 1 base, J lost 2 bases, and 9 bases stayed unmatched. Per germline, CDR1 LNHDA and CDR2 SQIVND (reference sequence). CDR3 sequence (DNA): TGTGCCAGTAGTATAGCCATCTCGACAGGGGGTGCCTACGAGCAGTACTTC. Translating gives CASSIAISTGGAYEQYF.

The V gene is TRBV2, the J gene TRBJ2-3, with a tentative D call TRBD2 (6 bases). This CDR3 spans 16 amino acids. V dropped 6 bases and J dropped 0 bases, with 16 bases sitting between them. Germline CDR1 and CDR2: SNHLY and FYNNEI. In DNA form, the CDR3 reads TGTGCCAGCAGGAGGAGCTTAGCGGCGAGCACAGATACGCAGTATTTT. Its protein product is CASRRSLAASTDTQYF. The full variable domain, rest sourced from reference TRBV2 and TRBJ2-3, is EPEVTQTPSHQVTQMGQEVILRCVPISNHLYFYWYRQILGQKVEFLVSFYNNEISEKSEIFDDQFSVERPDGSNFTLKIRSTKLEDSAMYFCASRRSLAASTDTQYFGPGTRLTVL.

The J gene is TRBJ2-5, the V gene TRBV2, with 10 nucleotides matching TRBD1. J was trimmed by 5 bases and V by 5 bases; bases with no gene match: 5. This CDR3 has 14 amino acids. The V gene's germline CDR1 is SNHLY and CDR2 FYNNEI. The DNA of the CDR3 is TGTGCCAGCAGTAAAGACAGGGGGCAGGAGACCCAGTACTTC. As protein: CASSKDRGQETQYF.